Listed below are T cell receptor beta chains from one sample, sequenced in a study of blood T cell repertoires in COVID-19. TCRdb keeps only in-frame clones here, not all; method: immunoSEQ multiplex PCR. Among around 65,000 clones, roughly 81% were seen once, and the ten largest hold 15% to 18%. Sequenced material: peripheral blood. These receptors were obtained from a man aged 80 or over with acute or convalescent COVID-19. Each CDR3 is given with its conserved first and last residue. Fields, in order: clone size, J gene, D gene, V gene, CDR3 DNA, CDR3 protein. The D gene is left open where the match is weak. The size entry is marked missing in some rows and otherwise reads once, few, many or a size class.

size: once
J: TRBJ2-3
D: .
V: TRBV21-1
DNA: TGTGCCAGCAGCACCCCGTGCCCGACTCCTGGGGCCCGCACAGATACGCAGTATTTT
CDR3: CASSTPCPTPGARTDTQYF

size: once
J: TRBJ2-2
D: TRBD2
V: TRBV7-9
DNA: TGTGCCAGCAGCGCCCGGGGAGCGGGATTTTCCGGGGAGCTGTTTTTT
CDR3: CASSARGAGFSGELFF

size: .
J: TRBJ1-5
D: .
V: TRBV7-9
DNA: TGTGCCAGCAGCTTAAATGTTGGTAGCTATAGCAATCAGCCCCAGCATTTT
CDR3: CASSLNVGSYSNQPQHF

size: .
J: TRBJ2-1
D: .
V: TRBV6-6
DNA: TGTGCCAGCAGTACTCCCCCGTTTGGTGAGCAGTTCTTC
CDR3: CASSTPPFGEQFF

size: .
J: TRBJ2-1
D: TRBD2
V: TRBV27
DNA: TGTGCCAGCAGTTTATCACTAGCGGGGGAGAGCTCCTACAATGAGCAGTTCTTC
CDR3: CASSLSLAGESSYNEQFF

size: .
J: TRBJ1-4
D: .
V: TRBV29-1
DNA: TGCAGCGTAACTTCCCCGGGGGGTGAAAAACTGTTTTTT
CDR3: CSVTSPGGEKLFF

size: medium-sized
J: TRBJ2-7
D: TRBD1
V: TRBV19
DNA: TGTGCCAGTAGTATCGGACAGGGAAGGTACGAGCAGTACTTC
CDR3: CASSIGQGRYEQYF

size: few
J: TRBJ1-3
D: TRBD1
V: TRBV5-1
DNA: TGCGCCAGCAGCCCACAGGGGGCGCGAGGGGACACCATATATTTT
CDR3: CASSPQGARGDTIYF

size: .
J: TRBJ2-7
D: .
V: TRBV4-3
DNA: TGCGCCAGCAGCCACGCTATCGACTACGAGCAGTACTTC
CDR3: CASSHAIDYEQYF

size: .
J: TRBJ2-1
D: TRBD2
V: TRBV7-9
DNA: TGTGCCAGCAGCCCAAAGACCGGGACTAGCGGGAAAGGTGAGCAGTTCTTC
CDR3: CASSPKTGTSGKGEQFF

size: .
J: TRBJ2-7
D: TRBD1
V: TRBV4-2
DNA: TGTGCCAGCAGCCAAGCCTCCGGGACAGGGTACGAGCAGTACTTC
CDR3: CASSQASGTGYEQYF

size: .
J: TRBJ2-3
D: .
V: TRBV19
DNA: TGTGCCAGTAGTATCTACAGGGAGCTCGCAGATACGCAGTATTTT
CDR3: CASSIYRELADTQYF

size: .
J: TRBJ1-1
D: TRBD1
V: TRBV18
DNA: TGTGCCAGCTCACCGAATTGGCGGACAGGGAGCACTGAAGCTTTCTTT
CDR3: CASSPNWRTGSTEAFF

size: once
J: TRBJ1-2
D: TRBD1
V: TRBV15
DNA: TGTGCCACCAGCAGGGACAGGGGGCGATGGGGCTACACCTTC
CDR3: CATSRDRGRWGYTF

size: .
J: TRBJ1-1
D: .
V: TRBV5-6
DNA: TGTGCCAGCAGCTTGGTAGCCGGACAGATGAACACTGAAGCTTTCTTT
CDR3: CASSLVAGQMNTEAFF

size: .
J: TRBJ1-6
D: TRBD1
V: TRBV18
DNA: TGTGCCAGCTCACTCGAGGGGGCGACGAATTCACCCCTCCACTTT
CDR3: CASSLEGATNSPLHF

size: .
J: TRBJ2-1
D: .
V: TRBV10-1
DNA: TGCGCCAGCAGTGAGTGGGGGGAGGAGCAGTTCTTC
CDR3: CASSEWGEEQFF

size: .
J: TRBJ2-7
D: TRBD2
V: TRBV4-2
DNA: TGTGCCAGCAGCCTACAGCGGGAGCTCGAGCAGTACTTC
CDR3: CASSLQRELEQYF

size: .
J: TRBJ2-7
D: .
V: TRBV5-1
DNA: TGCGCCAGCAGCTTGGCGGAGGGATTTAACTACGAGCAGTACTTC
CDR3: CASSLAEGFNYEQYF

size: few
J: TRBJ1-1
D: .
V: TRBV9
DNA: TGTGCCAGCAGCGTAGAAGGGAGAGACACTGAAGCTTTCTTT
CDR3: CASSVEGRDTEAFF

size: .
J: TRBJ2-3
D: .
V: TRBV19
DNA: TGTGCCAGTAGTACCCAGGGTCAGTTAGATACGCAGTATTTT
CDR3: CASSTQGQLDTQYF

size: .
J: TRBJ2-1
D: .
V: TRBV11-2
DNA: TGTGCCAGCAGCTGGCGGAGCTCCTACAATGAGCAGTTCTTC
CDR3: CASSWRSSYNEQFF

size: .
J: TRBJ2-5
D: TRBD1
V: TRBV27
DNA: TGTGCCAGCAGTCTCCAGGGGGCGCAGACCCAGTACTTC
CDR3: CASSLQGAQTQYF

size: .
J: TRBJ1-4
D: .
V: TRBV7-8
DNA: TGTGCCAGCAGCTTAGCCCTACTCAATGAAAAACTGTTTTTT
CDR3: CASSLALLNEKLFF